The clone carrying this T cell receptor (beta chain) was detected many times. Antigen: not known. Transcripts of RNA were the source for amplifying TCR beta CDR3 regions. Second-round multiplex PCR followed a first-round RT-PCR using HTBI primers. One entry per CDR3 protein, called by TCRdb with MiXCR from the multiplex PCR reads. The profile shows almost 400,000 distinct CDR3 sequences, approximately 20% of them singletons. Germline V lookup: CDR1 MGHRA, CDR2 YSYEKL. This CDR3 is 13 amino acids long. Trimming cost V 3 bases and J 6 bases; bases outside gene matches: 2. This entry comes from a study of Graves' ophthalmopathy and Graves' hyperthyroidism. Regarding the study as a whole: Most expanded clonotypes from thyroid (those above 0.001 frequency) were also found in blood.

Sequences were obtained from peripheral blood. J is TRBJ1-5 and V is TRBV4-1; 7 nucleotides align to TRBD1. This TCR was recovered from a woman younger than 35 with Graves' ophthalmopathy. DNA of the CDR3: TGCGCCAGCAGCCACCAGGGGGGTCAGCCCCAGCATTTT. Protein product: CASSHQGGQPQHF.